This paragraph covers one T cell receptor beta chain sequence. Its target antigen remains unknown. It has no much larger one-base neighbor in the sample; base qualities were not kept. This entry belongs to a study of Ad26.COV2.S vaccination and SARS-CoV-2 variants (dated by TCRdb to about 2021). In terms of the full investigation: Donors in the vaccine arm were drawn from COV1001, a phase I-IIa trial of Ad26.COV2.S in healthy adults that was multicentre, randomized, double-blind and placebo-controlled. Dosing of Ad26.COV2.S was intramuscular, at either 5x10^10 or 1x10^11 viral particles, delivered as one shot or as two shots spaced 56 days apart. TCRbeta repertoire sequencing served as the tool for gauging how specific and how broad the SARS-CoV-2-reactive T cell receptors were following Ad26.COV2.S vaccination. The TCR-sequenced set comprised about 32 samples: around 20 Ad26.COV2.S vaccine recipients, 5 placebo recipients and 8 SARS-CoV-2 convalescent individuals. Trial participants were randomized into five groups of five, in which low-dose or high-dose Ad26.COV2.S was given once or twice, or placebo was given on both occasions. Throughout the experiments and outcome assessment, investigators stayed blinded to trial group allocation.

This sample's treatment or condition label indicates: around 19 received Ad26.COV2.S at low or high dose, single or two shots; roughly 5 received placebo; per-sample allocation not given. Repertoires of vaccine and placebo recipients were sequenced from samples collected on day 63 after the first injection. Cohort 1b enrolled 25 adults aged 18-55 years at a single site in Boston, USA, between 29 July and 7 August 2020. Ad26.COV2.S was a replication-incompetent adenovirus type 26 vector that expressed a prefusion-stabilized SARS-CoV-2 spike protein derived from the original Wuhan strain. TCRbeta CDR3 regions were sequenced with the immunoSEQ Assay. After extraction, genomic DNA underwent amplification by bias-controlled multiplex PCR, followed by high-throughput sequencing. Processing in the source paper ran as follows. To quantify the absolute abundance of each unique TCRbeta CDR3 region, sequences were collapsed and filtered. T cell fraction was estimated by normalizing TCRbeta template counts to usable DNA, which was measured by amplifying reference genes present in all nucleated cells. Repertoire TCRs were annotated as SARS-CoV-2-specific when V gene, CDR3 amino acid sequence and J gene were exactly matched to a known reactive TCR set. The reference SARS-CoV-2 TCR set was derived from MIRA and filtered for enrichment in COVID-19-positive ImmuneCODE repertoires, a step that removed public or cross-reactive TCRs. Drawing on the MIRA antigens, annotated TCRs were analysed further at the level of specific ORF or position within ORF. Breadth was defined as the number of annotated unique rearrangements divided by the total number of unique productive rearrangements, and depth was defined as the summed frequency of the annotated unique rearrangements. Group comparisons of TCR breadth used two-sided Wilcoxon rank-sum tests. TCRdb's version of the immuneACCESS table is confined to in-frame rearrangements and falls short of the full clone set. An unresolved V gene accounts for under half of the shortfall where checked; the remainder is of unknown origin. D and trimming were read from the DNA, whereas the V and J calls and clone size are those reported in that table. For this sample there are around 300,000 clones; roughly 90% appear just once. The ten largest clones add up to 5.5% of the sample.

The CDR3, cysteine through phenylalanine, is 13 amino acids long. The CDR3 DNA has 39 bases and is translated from base 1. V loses 3 bases of germline sequence and J loses 0 bases, and the interval between the two ends is 5 bases. CDR1 is given as WSHSY and CDR2 as SAAADI, both from the germline V gene. Beyond this particular receptor, the publication reports: The study was not powered for comparison of responses between vaccine doses or regimens. Substantial breadth of spike-specific CD8+ and CD4+ T cell responses was reported after vaccination. Vaccine and placebo recipients had comparable non-spike TCR breadth, which fits with the vaccine containing only spike. Compared with placebo recipients, Ad26.COV2.S recipients showed higher spike-specific TCR breadth (P = 0.0014). According to the authors, total T cell responses may have been underestimated by the TCR breadth and depth analyses.

The receptor's source is a person aged 18-65 years who received the Ad26.COV2.S COVID-19 vaccine or a placebo. The chain joins TRBV10-2 to TRBJ1-1; the D gene cannot be named for sure. Sequences were derived from peripheral blood, sampled in a trial of Ad26.COV2.S vaccine versus placebo. The CDR3 corresponds to CASSDEMNTEAFF. The DNA sequence is given as TGCGCCAGCAGTGACGAAATGAACACTGAAGCTTTCTTT.